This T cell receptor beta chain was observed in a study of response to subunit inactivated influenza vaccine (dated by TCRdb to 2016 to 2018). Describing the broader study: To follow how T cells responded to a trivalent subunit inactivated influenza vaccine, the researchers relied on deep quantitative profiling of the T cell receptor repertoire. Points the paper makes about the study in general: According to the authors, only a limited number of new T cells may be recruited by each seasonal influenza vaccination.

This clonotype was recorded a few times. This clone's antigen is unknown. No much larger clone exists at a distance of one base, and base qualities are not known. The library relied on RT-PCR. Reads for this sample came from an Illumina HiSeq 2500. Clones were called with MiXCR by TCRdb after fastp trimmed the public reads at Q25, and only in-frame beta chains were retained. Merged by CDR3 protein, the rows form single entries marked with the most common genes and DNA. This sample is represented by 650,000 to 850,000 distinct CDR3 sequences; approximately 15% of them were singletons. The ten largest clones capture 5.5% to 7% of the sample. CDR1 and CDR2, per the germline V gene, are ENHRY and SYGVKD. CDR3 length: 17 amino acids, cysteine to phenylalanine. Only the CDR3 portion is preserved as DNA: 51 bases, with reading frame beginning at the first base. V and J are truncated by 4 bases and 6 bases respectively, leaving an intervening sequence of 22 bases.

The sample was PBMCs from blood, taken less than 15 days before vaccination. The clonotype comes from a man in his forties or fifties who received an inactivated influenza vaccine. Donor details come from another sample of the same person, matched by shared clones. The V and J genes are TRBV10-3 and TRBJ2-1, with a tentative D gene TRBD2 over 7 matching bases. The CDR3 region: CAISGLGGPQPGNEQFF. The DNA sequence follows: TGTGCCATCAGTGGTTTGGGGGGGCCCCAACCTGGCAATGAGCAGTTCTTC.